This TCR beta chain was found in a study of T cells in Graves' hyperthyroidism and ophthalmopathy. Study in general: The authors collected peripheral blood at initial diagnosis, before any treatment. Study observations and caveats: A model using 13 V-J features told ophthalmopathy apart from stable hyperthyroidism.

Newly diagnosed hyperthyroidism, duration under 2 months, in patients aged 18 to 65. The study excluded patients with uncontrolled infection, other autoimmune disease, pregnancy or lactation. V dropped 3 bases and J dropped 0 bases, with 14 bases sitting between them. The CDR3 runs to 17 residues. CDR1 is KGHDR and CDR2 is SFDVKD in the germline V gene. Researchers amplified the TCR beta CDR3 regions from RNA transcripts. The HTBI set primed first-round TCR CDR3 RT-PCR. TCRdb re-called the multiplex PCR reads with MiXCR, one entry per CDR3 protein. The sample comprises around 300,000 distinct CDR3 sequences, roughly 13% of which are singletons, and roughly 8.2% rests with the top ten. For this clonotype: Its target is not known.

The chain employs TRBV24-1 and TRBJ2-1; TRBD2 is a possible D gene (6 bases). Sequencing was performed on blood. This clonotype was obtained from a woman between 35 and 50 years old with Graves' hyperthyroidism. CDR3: CATSDPGREDSYNEQFF. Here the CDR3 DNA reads TGTGCCACCAGTGATCCCGGGCGGGAAGACTCCTACAATGAGCAGTTCTTC.